This T cell receptor beta chain derives from a study of blood T cell repertoires in COVID-19 (dated by TCRdb to the early 2020s). Concerning the study at large: Collaborator samples came from the United States, Italy and Spain and covered acute and convalescent phases of COVID-19. The material from the prospective study consisted of cDNA or gDNA derived from T cells, B-cell-depleted T cells, or PBMCs. The dataset comprised deeply sampled blood TCRbeta repertoires from subjects exposed to, actively infected with, or recovered from COVID-19. The repertoires were made available in a free public database intended to serve as a resource for research on the immune response to SARS-CoV-2. Samples were obtained from the ongoing ImmuneRACE study (first 160 participants) and from 1,200 or so subjects provided by 6 global collaborators. The sample metadata nearly always contained a de-identified subject ID, COVID-19 status, age in years and sex. Where HLA class I and class II types were available, the types were taken from metadata supplied by the sample provider, not from assay-based typing.

A distance of 10 bases separates the germline ends of V and J, which lose 5 bases and 0 bases respectively. The germline V gene (reference sequence) specifies LGHDT as CDR1 and YNNKEL as CDR2. The CDR3 measures 14 amino acids from cysteine to phenylalanine. CDR3 DNA is the only sequence kept; it has 42 bases, read in frame from the first base. In the prospective study, participants were roughly 18 to 95 years old, resided in around 25 geographic areas of the United States, and were enrolled through a virtual design. In the prospective study, cohorts were assigned on the basis of participant-reported clinical history obtained from a screening survey and a study questionnaire. ImmuneRACE Cohort 3 recovered participants were defined by two consecutive negative NP/OP PCR tests, healthcare professional clearance, or symptom resolution. Each participant in the prospective study had whole blood, serum and a nasopharyngeal or oropharyngeal swab collected by mobile phlebotomists. Additional blood draws and questionnaires over an approximately two-month period could optionally be provided by prospective study participants. Prospective study blood samples were shipped either frozen or at room temperature before DNA extraction.

A few counts support this clone. Its antigen is currently not known. No base-level quality is on record; no much larger clone is a single base apart. The immunoSEQ Assay, a bias-controlled multiplex PCR, was used to amplify TCRbeta CDR3 regions from genomic DNA. The study's own analysis went as follows. The number of nucleated cells in each sample was estimated from the amplification of reference gene primers within the assay. Sequence reads were collapsed and filtered to measure the absolute abundance of every unique TCRbeta CDR3 rearrangement. For each sample, productive Simpson clonality was calculated as the square root of Simpson's diversity index over productive rearrangements. TCRdb provides this immuneACCESS table in a form limited to in-frame rearrangements. Some clones are lacking; in checked studies, under half of them reflect an unresolved V gene, and why the rest are absent is not known. Clone size and V and J calls were adopted from that table, with D and trimming inferred from the DNA. In all, the sample holds around 360,000 clones, and about 90% of those were seen once. The ten largest clones add up to about 2.7% of the sample.

Study-wide conclusions, independent of this receptor: The quantity of clinical and demographic metadata differed by source and by participant and was supplied without curation.

The chain uses TRBV3-1 (or the pseudogene TRBV3-2) and TRBJ1-1; the D segment cannot be called with confidence. The specimen sequenced was PBMCs or T cells enriched from blood (not recorded which). The TCR sequence derives from a woman younger than 45 who had recovered from COVID-19. The CDR3 reads as follows: CASSYRRVNTEAFF. The nucleotides are TGTGCCAGCAGCTATAGGCGGGTGAACACTGAAGCTTTCTTT.